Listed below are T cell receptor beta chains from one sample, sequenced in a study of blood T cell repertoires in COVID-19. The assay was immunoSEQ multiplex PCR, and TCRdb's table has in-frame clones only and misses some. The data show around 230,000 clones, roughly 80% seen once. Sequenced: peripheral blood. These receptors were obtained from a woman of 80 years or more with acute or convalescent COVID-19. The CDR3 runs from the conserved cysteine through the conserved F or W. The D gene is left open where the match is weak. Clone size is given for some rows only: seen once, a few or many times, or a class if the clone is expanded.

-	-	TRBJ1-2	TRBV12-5	CASTEDELRGYTF	TGTGCTAGTACGGAGGACGAGCTTCGCGGCTACACCTTC
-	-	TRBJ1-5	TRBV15	CATSPAGNNQPQHF	TGTGCCACCAGCCCGGCAGGGAATAATCAGCCCCAGCATTTT
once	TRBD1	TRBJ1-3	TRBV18	CASSPDREGGNTIYF	TGTGCCAGCTCACCGGACAGGGAGGGTGGAAACACCATATATTTT
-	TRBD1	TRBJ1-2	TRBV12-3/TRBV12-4	CASSLTGGYGYTF	TGTGCCAGCAGTTTAACAGGGGGCTATGGCTACACCTTC
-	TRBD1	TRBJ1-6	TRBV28	CASSAGDRGNSPLHF	TGTGCCAGCTCAGCAGGGGACAGGGGTAATTCACCCCTCCACTTT
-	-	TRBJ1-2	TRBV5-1	CASYQQGYYGYTF	TGCGCCAGCTACCAACAGGGCTACTATGGCTACACCTTC
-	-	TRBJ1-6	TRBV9	CASSVEQGNSPLHF	TGTGCCAGCAGCGTAGAGCAGGGTAATTCACCCCTCCACTTT
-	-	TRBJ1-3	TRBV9	CASSVGAGESGNTIYF	TGTGCCAGCAGCGTAGGAGCAGGGGAGTCTGGAAACACCATATATTTT
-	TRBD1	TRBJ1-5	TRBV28	CASRNNRDRTISNQPQHF	TGTGCCAGCAGAAACAACCGGGACAGGACGATTAGCAATCAGCCCCAGCATTTT
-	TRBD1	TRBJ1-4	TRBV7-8	CASSSRDRDGHEKLFF	TGTGCCAGCAGCTCCCGGGACAGGGATGGTCATGAAAAACTGTTTTTT
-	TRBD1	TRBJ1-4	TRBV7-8	CASSTRGTARPATNEKLFF	TGTGCCAGCAGCACTAGGGGGACAGCTCGACCTGCAACTAATGAAAAACTGTTTTTT
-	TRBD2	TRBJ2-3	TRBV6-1	CASSDKSGGGPDTQYF	TGTGCCAGCAGTGACAAAAGCGGGGGTGGGCCAGATACGCAGTATTTT
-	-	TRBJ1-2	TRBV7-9	CASSSQGVFYTF	TGTGCCAGCAGCTCCCAGGGTGTTTTCTACACCTTC
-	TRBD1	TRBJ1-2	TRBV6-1	CASSEYRGFGYGYTF	TGTGCCAGCAGTGAGTACAGGGGATTTGGCTATGGCTACACCTTC
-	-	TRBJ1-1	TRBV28	CASSLQGIGTEAFF	TGTGCCAGCAGTTTGCAGGGGATCGGCACTGAAGCTTTCTTT
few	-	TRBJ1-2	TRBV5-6	CASSLGRQAGYTF	TGTGCCAGCAGCTTGGGTCGACAGGCGGGCTACACCTTC
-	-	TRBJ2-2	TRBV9	CASSPRGGSTGELFF	TGTGCCAGCAGCCCCCGAGGAGGGTCGACCGGGGAGCTGTTTTTT
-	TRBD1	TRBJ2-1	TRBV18	CASSPRGYSYNEQFF	TGTGCCAGCTCACCCAGGGGGTACTCCTACAATGAGCAGTTCTTC
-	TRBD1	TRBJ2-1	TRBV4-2	CASSQEGIGGQSYNEQFF	TGTGCCAGCAGCCAAGAGGGTATAGGGGGCCAATCCTACAATGAGCAGTTCTTC
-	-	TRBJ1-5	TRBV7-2	CASSPGGAQPQHF	TGTGCCAGCAGCCCGGGGGGGGCTCAGCCCCAGCATTTT
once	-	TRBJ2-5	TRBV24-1	CATSDPRGTQETQYF	TGTGCCACCAGTGATCCCCGGGGAACGCAAGAGACCCAGTACTTC
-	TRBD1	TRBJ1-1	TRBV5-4	CASSPDRGRTEAFF	TGTGCCAGCAGCCCGGACAGGGGTCGCACTGAAGCTTTCTTT
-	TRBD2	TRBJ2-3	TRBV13	CASSLGRGGGADTQYF	TGTGCCAGCAGCTTAGGACGGGGGGGTGGCGCAGATACGCAGTATTTT
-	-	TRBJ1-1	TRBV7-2	CASSLSRDTEAFF	TGTGCCAGCAGCTTATCCAGGGACACTGAAGCTTTCTTT
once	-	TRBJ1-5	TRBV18	CASSPDSYSNQPQHF	TGTGCCAGCTCACCCGACAGTTATAGCAATCAGCCCCAGCATTTT
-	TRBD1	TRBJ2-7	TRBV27	CASSFRDSYEQYF	TGTGCCAGCAGTTTTAGGGACAGCTACGAGCAGTACTTC
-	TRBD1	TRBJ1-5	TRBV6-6	CASRDRGDQPQHF	TGTGCCAGCAGAGACAGGGGGGATCAGCCCCAGCATTTT
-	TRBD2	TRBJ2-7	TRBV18	CASSPTSGGLIYEQYF	TGTGCCAGCTCACCGACTAGCGGGGGATTGATCTACGAGCAGTACTTC
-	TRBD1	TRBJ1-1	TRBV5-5	CASRGTGWTNTEAFF	TGTGCCAGCAGGGGGACAGGGTGGACGAACACTGAAGCTTTCTTT
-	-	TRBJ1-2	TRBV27	CASSPRPTVGGGYTF	TGTGCCAGCAGTCCCCGCCCGACTGTGGGGGGGGGCTACACCTTC
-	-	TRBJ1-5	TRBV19	CASSAQGNSNQPQHF	TGTGCCAGTAGTGCCCAGGGGAATAGCAATCAGCCCCAGCATTTT
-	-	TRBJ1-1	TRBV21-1	CASSKAEGVKFEAFF	TGTGCCAGCAGCAAAGCCGAGGGGGTTAAATTTGAAGCTTTCTTT
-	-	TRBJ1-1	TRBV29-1	CSVEEGVAFF	TGCAGCGTTGAAGAAGGGGTGGCTTTCTTT
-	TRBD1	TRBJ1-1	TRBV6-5	CASSRNGGGLEAFF	TGTGCCAGCAGTCGGAATGGAGGGGGCCTTGAAGCTTTCTTT
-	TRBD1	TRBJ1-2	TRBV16	CASSPTGDLGYTF	TGTGCCAGCAGCCCCACAGGGGATCTTGGCTACACCTTC
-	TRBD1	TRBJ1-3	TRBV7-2	CASSPTGTGGSGNTIYF	TGTGCCAGCAGCCCAACGGGGACAGGGGGCTCAGGAAACACCATATATTTT
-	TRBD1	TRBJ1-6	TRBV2	CASSEAGGRGSSPLHF	TGTGCCAGCAGTGAAGCGGGGGGCAGGGGGAGCTCACCCCTCCACTTT
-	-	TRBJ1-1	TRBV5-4	CASSPSMNTEAFF	TGTGCCAGCAGCCCGAGCATGAACACTGAAGCTTTCTTT
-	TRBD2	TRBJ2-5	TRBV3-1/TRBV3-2	CASSLPSGGETQYF	TGTGCCAGCAGCCTTCCATCGGGGGGGGAGACCCAGTACTTC
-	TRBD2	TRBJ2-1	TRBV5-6	CASSFPSGYPYNEQFF	TGTGCCAGCAGCTTCCCTAGCGGGTACCCCTACAATGAGCAGTTCTTC
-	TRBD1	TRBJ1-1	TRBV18	CASSPATGSNTEAFF	TGTGCCAGCTCACCCGCGACAGGGTCGAACACTGAAGCTTTCTTT
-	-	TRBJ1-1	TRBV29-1	CSVGPRVSFTEAFF	TGCAGCGTTGGCCCGAGGGTCTCGTTCACTGAAGCTTTCTTT
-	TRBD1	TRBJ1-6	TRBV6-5	CASSSGTGSSPLHF	TGTGCCAGCAGTTCCGGGACAGGTAGTTCACCCCTCCACTTT
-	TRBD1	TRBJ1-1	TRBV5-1	CASSPDRFMNTEAFF	TGCGCCAGCAGCCCGGACAGGTTTATGAACACTGAAGCTTTCTTT
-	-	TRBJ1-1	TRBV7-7	CASTRIELNTEAFF	TGTGCTAGCACCCGAATAGAACTGAACACTGAAGCTTTCTTT
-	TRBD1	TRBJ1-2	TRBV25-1	CASRDRGYGYTF	TGTGCCAGCAGGGACAGGGGATATGGCTACACCTTC
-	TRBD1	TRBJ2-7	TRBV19	CASSIRDRVGEQYF	TGTGCCAGTAGTATCAGGGACAGGGTCGGCGAGCAGTACTTC
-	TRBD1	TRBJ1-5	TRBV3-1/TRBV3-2	CASSQGQGAAGGNQPQHF	TGTGCCAGCAGCCAAGGGCAGGGGGCCGCGGGGGGCAATCAGCCCCAGCATTTT
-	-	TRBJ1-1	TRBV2	CASITRSNTEAFF	TGTGCCAGCATCACAAGGAGTAACACTGAAGCTTTCTTT
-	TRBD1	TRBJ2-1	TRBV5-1	CASSGGQGYNEQFF	TGCGCCAGCAGCGGCGGACAGGGCTACAATGAGCAGTTCTTC
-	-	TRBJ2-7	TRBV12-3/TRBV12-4	CASSFINYEQYF	TGTGCCAGCAGTTTTATAAACTACGAGCAGTACTTC
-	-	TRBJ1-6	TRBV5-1	CASSLGRPADSPLHF	TGCGCCAGCAGCTTGGGTCGTCCGGCGGATTCACCCCTCCACTTT